This is a list of T cell receptor beta chains from one sample in a study of T cells in Graves' hyperthyroidism and ophthalmopathy. TCRdb re-derived calls from the multiplex PCR reads in MiXCR, one entry per CDR3 protein. Here the sample spans fewer than 350,000 distinct CDR3 sequences, 15% being singletons. The sequencing input was blood. The receptors here all came from a woman aged 50 to 60 with Graves' hyperthyroidism that later progressed to Graves' ophthalmopathy. Each CDR3 is given with its conserved first and last residue. The order of the fields is clone size, V gene, J gene, D gene, CDR3 protein, CDR3 DNA. The D gene is left open where the match is weak. Size is omitted from some rows. Given values are once, few, many or a class for expanded clones.

clone size: .
V gene: TRBV7-6
J gene: TRBJ1-3
D gene: .
CDR3 protein: CASSPRESGNTIYF
CDR3 DNA: TGTGCCAGCAGCCCTAGAGAATCTGGAAACACCATATATTTT

clone size: .
V gene: TRBV2
J gene: TRBJ2-1
D gene: .
CDR3 protein: CASSEQGRNEQFF
CDR3 DNA: TGTGCCAGCAGTGAGCAGGGGCGAAATGAGCAGTTCTTC

clone size: many
V gene: TRBV5-1
J gene: TRBJ2-7
D gene: TRBD2
CDR3 protein: CASSTGTSRNYEQYF
CDR3 DNA: TGCGCCAGCAGCACGGGGACTAGCCGAAACTACGAGCAGTACTTC

clone size: many
V gene: TRBV12-3/TRBV12-4
J gene: TRBJ2-5
D gene: .
CDR3 protein: CASRGLEARAWETQYF
CDR3 DNA: TGTGCCAGCAGGGGACTTGAAGCGCGGGCCTGGGAGACCCAGTACTTC

clone size: many
V gene: TRBV28
J gene: TRBJ1-5
D gene: .
CDR3 protein: CASSTSNRASNQPQHF
CDR3 DNA: TGTGCCAGCAGCACCTCCAATAGAGCAAGCAATCAGCCCCAGCATTTT

clone size: .
V gene: TRBV29-1
J gene: TRBJ2-7
D gene: .
CDR3 protein: CSVRGLNPYEQYF
CDR3 DNA: TGCAGCGTTAGAGGGCTCAACCCCTACGAGCAGTACTTC

clone size: few
V gene: TRBV5-1
J gene: TRBJ2-7
D gene: TRBD1
CDR3 protein: CASSRTGGFLYEQYF
CDR3 DNA: TGCGCCAGCAGCCGGACAGGGGGCTTCCTCTACGAGCAGTACTTC

clone size: .
V gene: TRBV4-1
J gene: TRBJ2-3
D gene: TRBD1
CDR3 protein: CASSRGQGAIDTQYF
CDR3 DNA: TGCGCCAGCAGCCGGGGACAGGGGGCAATAGATACGCAGTATTTT

clone size: many
V gene: TRBV7-9
J gene: TRBJ2-1
D gene: TRBD2
CDR3 protein: CASSILAGVGSYNEQFF
CDR3 DNA: TGTGCCAGCAGCATACTAGCGGGAGTGGGGTCCTACAATGAGCAGTTCTTC

clone size: many
V gene: TRBV2
J gene: TRBJ2-4
D gene: TRBD2
CDR3 protein: CASSLAGPKNIQYF
CDR3 DNA: TGTGCCAGCAGTCTAGCGGGACCTAAAAACATTCAGTACTTC

clone size: many
V gene: TRBV28
J gene: TRBJ2-7
D gene: .
CDR3 protein: CASSLRHEQYF
CDR3 DNA: TGTGCCAGCAGTCTCCGGCACGAGCAGTACTTC

clone size: many
V gene: TRBV20-1
J gene: TRBJ2-7
D gene: .
CDR3 protein: CSARDGYEQYF
CDR3 DNA: TGCAGTGCTAGAGATGGGTACGAGCAGTACTTC

clone size: few
V gene: TRBV9
J gene: TRBJ1-6
D gene: .
CDR3 protein: CASSVAGRGSPLHF
CDR3 DNA: TGTGCCAGCAGCGTAGCCGGACGAGGTTCACCCCTCCACTTT

clone size: many
V gene: TRBV6-2/TRBV6-3
J gene: TRBJ2-7
D gene: TRBD2
CDR3 protein: CASSTRPLAGGDEQYF
CDR3 DNA: TGTGCCAGCAGCACCCGTCCCCTAGCGGGAGGAGACGAGCAGTACTTC

clone size: .
V gene: TRBV11-2
J gene: TRBJ2-7
D gene: .
CDR3 protein: CASSFGAGVPYEQYF
CDR3 DNA: TGTGCCAGCAGCTTCGGGGCAGGGGTCCCCTACGAGCAGTACTTC

clone size: .
V gene: TRBV5-4
J gene: TRBJ1-1
D gene: TRBD1
CDR3 protein: CASSFLPGQGAEAFF
CDR3 DNA: TGTGCCAGCAGCTTCCTACCGGGACAGGGTGCTGAAGCTTTCTTT

clone size: many
V gene: TRBV2
J gene: TRBJ2-7
D gene: TRBD2
CDR3 protein: CASSEGASGTSYEQYF
CDR3 DNA: TGTGCCAGCAGTGAAGGAGCGAGCGGGACCTCCTACGAGCAGTACTTC

clone size: many
V gene: TRBV5-1
J gene: TRBJ2-1
D gene: .
CDR3 protein: CASSPQRVEQFF
CDR3 DNA: TGCGCCAGCAGCCCCCAGAGGGTTGAGCAGTTCTTC

clone size: .
V gene: TRBV9
J gene: TRBJ2-1
D gene: .
CDR3 protein: CASSPRPGAGVNEQFF
CDR3 DNA: TGTGCCAGCAGCCCCCGCCCCGGGGCAGGGGTCAATGAGCAGTTCTTC

clone size: many
V gene: TRBV30
J gene: TRBJ2-1
D gene: TRBD1
CDR3 protein: CARRTGGRNEQFF
CDR3 DNA: TGTGCCAGACGGACAGGGGGCAGAAATGAGCAGTTCTTC

clone size: .
V gene: TRBV7-3
J gene: TRBJ2-7
D gene: TRBD2
CDR3 protein: CASSALGAGGDEQYF
CDR3 DNA: TGTGCCAGCAGCGCCCTTGGGGCGGGAGGGGACGAGCAGTACTTC

clone size: few
V gene: TRBV19
J gene: TRBJ1-2
D gene: .
CDR3 protein: CATEDGSNYGYTF
CDR3 DNA: TGTGCCACCGAGGACGGCTCTAACTATGGCTACACCTTC